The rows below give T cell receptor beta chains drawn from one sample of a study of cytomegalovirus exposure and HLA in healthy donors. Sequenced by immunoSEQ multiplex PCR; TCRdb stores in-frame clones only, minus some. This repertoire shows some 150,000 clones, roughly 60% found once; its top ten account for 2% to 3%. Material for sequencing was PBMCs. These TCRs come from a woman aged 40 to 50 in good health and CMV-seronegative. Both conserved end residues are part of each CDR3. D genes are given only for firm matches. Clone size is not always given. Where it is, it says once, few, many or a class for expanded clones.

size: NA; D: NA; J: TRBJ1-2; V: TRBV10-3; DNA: TGTGCCATCAGTGAAGGGGTAGGGGATGGTGGCTACACCTTC; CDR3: CAISEGVGDGGYTF
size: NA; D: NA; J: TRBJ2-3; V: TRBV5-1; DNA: TGCGCCAGCAGCTTCGGGACTAGCACAGATACGCAGTATTTT; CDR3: CASSFGTSTDTQYF
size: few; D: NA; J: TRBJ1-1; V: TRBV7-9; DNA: TGTGCCAGCAGCGCCCCAGGGATGAACACTGAAGCTTTCTTT; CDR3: CASSAPGMNTEAFF
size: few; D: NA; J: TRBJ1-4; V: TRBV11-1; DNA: TGTGCCAGCAGCTTAGGACAGGCGGCTAATGAAAAACTGTTTTTT; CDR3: CASSLGQAANEKLFF
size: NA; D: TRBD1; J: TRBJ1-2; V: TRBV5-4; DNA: TGTGCCAGCACCCGGACAGGAGCTAACTATGGCTACACCTTC; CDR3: CASTRTGANYGYTF
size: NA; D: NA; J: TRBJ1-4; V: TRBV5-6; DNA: TGTGCCAGCACCCTCTCGGGTCAGGGGCGTGAAAAACTGTTTTTT; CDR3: CASTLSGQGREKLFF
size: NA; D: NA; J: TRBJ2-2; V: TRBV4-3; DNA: TGCGCCAGCAGCCAAAGGGGCGATCACGGGGAGCTGTTTTTT; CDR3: CASSQRGDHGELFF
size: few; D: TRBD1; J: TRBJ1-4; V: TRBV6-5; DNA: TGTGCCAGCAGTTACGATCTGACAGGGGCAAGGATTTTT; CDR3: CASSYDLTGARIF
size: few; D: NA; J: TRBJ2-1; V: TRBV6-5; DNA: TGTGCCAGCACCAGACAGAGTAGTAGGAGTCTGTTCTTC; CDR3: CASTRQSSRSLFF
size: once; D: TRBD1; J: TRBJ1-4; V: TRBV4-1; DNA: TGCGCCAGCAGCCAAGGACAGGGAAATTTCGAAAAACTGTTTTTT; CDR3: CASSQGQGNFEKLFF
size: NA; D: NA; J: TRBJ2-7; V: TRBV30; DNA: TGTGCCTGGAGTAACAGGGTGCAAGGGCAGTACTTC; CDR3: CAWSNRVQGQYF
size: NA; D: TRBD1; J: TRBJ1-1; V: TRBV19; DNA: TGTGCCAGTAGTATGCCAACCCCGGACAGGGGGAACACTGAAGCTTTCTTT; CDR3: CASSMPTPDRGNTEAFF
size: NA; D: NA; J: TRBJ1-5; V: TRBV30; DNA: TGTGCCTGGAGGGGGGGTTTGAGCAATCAGCCCCAGCATTTT; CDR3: CAWRGGLSNQPQHF
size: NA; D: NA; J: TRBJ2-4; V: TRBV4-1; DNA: TGCGCCAGCAGCCAAGAACCCCTAGTGTCCCTGACCAAAAACATTCAGTACTTC; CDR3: CASSQEPLVSLTKNIQYF
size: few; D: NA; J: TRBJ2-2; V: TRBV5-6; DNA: TGTGCCAGCAGCTTGTCAACCGGGGAGCTGTTTTTT; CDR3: CASSLSTGELFF
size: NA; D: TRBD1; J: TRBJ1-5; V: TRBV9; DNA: TGTGCCAGCAGCGCCGGGACAGGGGCTTCTGGTCAGCCCCAGCATTTT; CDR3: CASSAGTGASGQPQHF
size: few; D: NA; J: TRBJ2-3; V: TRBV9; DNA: TGTGCCAGCAGCGTAGGCCCCGGGTACACAGATACGCAGTATTTT; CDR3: CASSVGPGYTDTQYF
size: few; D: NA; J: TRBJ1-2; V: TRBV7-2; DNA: TGTGCCAGCAGCGCCGGGACATATGGCTACACCTTC; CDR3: CASSAGTYGYTF
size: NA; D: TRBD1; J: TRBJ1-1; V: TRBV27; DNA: TGTGCCAGCAGGGACAGGACTGAAGCTTTCTTT; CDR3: CASRDRTEAFF
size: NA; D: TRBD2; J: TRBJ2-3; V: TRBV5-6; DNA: TGTGCCAGCAGCGAGACTAGCGGGGGGGCGGTAGATACGCAGTATTTT; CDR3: CASSETSGGAVDTQYF
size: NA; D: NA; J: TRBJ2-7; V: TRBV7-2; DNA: TGTGCCAGCAGCTTAAACAGAGACTACGAGCAGTACTTC; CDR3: CASSLNRDYEQYF
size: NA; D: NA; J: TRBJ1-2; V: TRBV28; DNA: TGTGCCAGCATCGGGGGGGGAGGCTATGGCTACACCTTC; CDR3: CASIGGGGYGYTF
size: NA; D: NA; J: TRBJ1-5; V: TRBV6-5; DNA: TGTGCCAGCAGTCTCAGGGCCCAGCAGCCCCAGCATTTT; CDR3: CASSLRAQQPQHF
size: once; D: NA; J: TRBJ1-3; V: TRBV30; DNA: TGTGCCTGGAGTGTTACTGGTATGACTTCGCGTGGAAACACCATATATTTT; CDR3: CAWSVTGMTSRGNTIYF
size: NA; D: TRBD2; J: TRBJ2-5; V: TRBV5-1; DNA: TGCGCCAGCAGCGCAACCGGGACTAGCGGGGGAGAGACCCAGTACTTC; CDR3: CASSATGTSGGETQYF
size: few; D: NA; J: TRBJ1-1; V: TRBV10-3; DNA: TGTGCCATCAGTGGTTGGACAGCGAACACTGAAGCTTTCTTT; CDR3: CAISGWTANTEAFF
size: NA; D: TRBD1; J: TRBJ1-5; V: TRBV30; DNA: TGTGCCTGGAGTGTGACGACAGGGGACCCCTATAGCAATCAGCCCCAGCATTTT; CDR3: CAWSVTTGDPYSNQPQHF
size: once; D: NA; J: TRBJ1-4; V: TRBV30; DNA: TGTGCCTGGAGTGTACGGGGTAATGAAAAACTGTTTTTT; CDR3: CAWSVRGNEKLFF
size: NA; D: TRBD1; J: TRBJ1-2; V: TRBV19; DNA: TGTGCCAGTAGTCTCCGGGACAGGGCGACCTATGGCTACACCTTC; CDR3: CASSLRDRATYGYTF
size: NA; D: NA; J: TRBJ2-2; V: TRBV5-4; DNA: TGTGCCAGCAGCTTGCTGACCGGGGAGCTGTTTTTT; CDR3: CASSLLTGELFF
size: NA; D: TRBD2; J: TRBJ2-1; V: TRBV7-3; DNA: TGTGCCAGCAGCCCCCTGTCGGGGGGTACGGGTGAGCAGTTCTTC; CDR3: CASSPLSGGTGEQFF
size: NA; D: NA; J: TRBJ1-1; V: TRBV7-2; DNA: TGTGCCAGCACCCTCGGGGAGGGGCGCGGCACTGAAGCTTTCTTT; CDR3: CASTLGEGRGTEAFF
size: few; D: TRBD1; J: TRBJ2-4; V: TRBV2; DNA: TGTGCCAGCAGTGAAGCGCCGGGACAGGGACCCTTAGCCAAAAACATTCAGTACTTC; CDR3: CASSEAPGQGPLAKNIQYF
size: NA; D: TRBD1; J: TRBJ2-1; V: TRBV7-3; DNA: TGTGCCAGCAGCTACGACAGGGGGGCCTACAATGAGCAGTTCTTC; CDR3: CASSYDRGAYNEQFF
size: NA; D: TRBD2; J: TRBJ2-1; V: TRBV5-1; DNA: TGCGCCAGCAGCCCGCGGGGGTTCTCCTACAATGAGCAGTTCTTC; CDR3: CASSPRGFSYNEQFF
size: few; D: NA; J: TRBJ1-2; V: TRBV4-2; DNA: TGTGCCAGCAGCCAAGATCCCAATCCCACAGCCGGCTACACCTTC; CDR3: CASSQDPNPTAGYTF
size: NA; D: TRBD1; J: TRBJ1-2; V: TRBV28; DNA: TGTGCCAGCAGTCCTCTAGACAGGGTGAGAGGCTACACCTTC; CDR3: CASSPLDRVRGYTF
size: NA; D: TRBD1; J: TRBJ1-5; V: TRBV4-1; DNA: TGCGCCAGCAGCCAAGATGCCACGAGGGGGCTCAATCAGCCCCAGCATTTT; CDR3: CASSQDATRGLNQPQHF
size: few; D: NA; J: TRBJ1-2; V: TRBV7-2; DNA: TGTGCCAGCAGCTTAGGACTGTCCGGAGTTGGCTACACCTTC; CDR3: CASSLGLSGVGYTF
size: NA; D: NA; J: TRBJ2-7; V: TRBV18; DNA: TGTGCCAGCTCACCGGCGGGGCTAATCGGCGAGCAGTACTTC; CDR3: CASSPAGLIGEQYF
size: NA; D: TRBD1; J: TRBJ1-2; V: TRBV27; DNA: TGTGCCAGCAGTTTGACAGGGTCACCTAACTATGGCTACACCTTC; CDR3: CASSLTGSPNYGYTF
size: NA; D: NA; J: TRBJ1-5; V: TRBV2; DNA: TGTGCCAGCGACAGGATCAATAGCAATCAGCCCCAGCATTTT; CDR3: CASDRINSNQPQHF
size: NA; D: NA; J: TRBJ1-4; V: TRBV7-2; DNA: TGTGCCAGCAGCATCGGGGTCCCCAGGAGTGAAAAACTGTTTTTT; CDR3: CASSIGVPRSEKLFF
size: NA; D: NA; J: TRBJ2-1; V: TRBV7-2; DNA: TGTGCCAGCAGCTCCAGGGTAGGTCCGGATGAGCAGTTCTTC; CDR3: CASSSRVGPDEQFF
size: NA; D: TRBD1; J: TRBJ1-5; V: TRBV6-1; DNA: TGTGCCAGCAGTGAAGCCCCCCATAAGCAGGGGGCCAATCAGCCCCAGCATTTT; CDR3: CASSEAPHKQGANQPQHF
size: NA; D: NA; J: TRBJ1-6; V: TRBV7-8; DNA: TGTGCCAGCAATTTGGGTCACACAGGGCGTGATTCACCCCTCCACTTT; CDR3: CASNLGHTGRDSPLHF
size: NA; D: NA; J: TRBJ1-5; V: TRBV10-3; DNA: TGTGCCATCAGTGAGGGGGGGGGAAGCAATCAGCCCCAGCATTTT; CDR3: CAISEGGGSNQPQHF
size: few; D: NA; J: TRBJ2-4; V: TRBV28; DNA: TGTGCCAGCAGTTTACAAGCAGCCAAAAACATTCAGTACTTC; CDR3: CASSLQAAKNIQYF
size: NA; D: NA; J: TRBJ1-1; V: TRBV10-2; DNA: TGCGCCAGCACCTCCCGGGGGGACACTGAAGCTTTCTTT; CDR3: CASTSRGDTEAFF
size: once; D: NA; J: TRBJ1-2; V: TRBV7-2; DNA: TGTGCCAGCAGTCCCTCAACCAGTAACAGGCGGTATGGCTACACCTTC; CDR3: CASSPSTSNRRYGYTF
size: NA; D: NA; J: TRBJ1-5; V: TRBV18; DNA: TGTGCCAGCTCCCTCACAGATAGCAATCAGCCCCAGCATTTT; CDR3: CASSLTDSNQPQHF